One sample yielded the 5 T cell receptor beta chains listed below, sequenced in a study of CXCR3-negative and CXCR3-positive naive CD8 T cells. Researchers prepared the TRB cDNA libraries using 5' RACE with UMI labels. TCRdb reprocessed the 5' RACE reads, with one entry per CDR3 protein and no DNA. This table holds under 45,000 distinct CDR3 sequences. Sequencing was performed on memory CD8+ T cells from blood. These receptors originate from a human donor in good health. Some clones in this sample may be carry-over from other donors' samples.

The chain employs TRBV6-6 and TRBJ1-5; TCRdb's assignment of TRBD1 cannot be checked, as there is no DNA. Germline CDR1 is MNHNY and CDR2 is SVGAGI (reference sequence). The CDR3 is 15 residues long. The CDR3 loop is CASSTQGEGNQPQHF.

V and J are TRBV4-3 and TRBJ1-1; TCRdb picks TRBD1, but there is no DNA to check that call. The CDR3 runs 16 residues. Germline-derived CDR1 and CDR2 are LGHNA and YSLEER. CDR3 in amino acids: CASSHEPRGAGTEAFF.

This chain uses TRBV20-1 with TRBJ1-2. The CDR3 has 15 amino acids. The germline V gene encodes CDR1 DFQATT and CDR2 SNEGSKA (reference sequence). The CDR3 sequence: CSARDGRERNYGYTF.

This rearrangement joins TRBV4-2 to TRBJ1-6; TCRdb names TRBD1, which stays unverified in the absence of DNA. Looked up from germline, CDR1 is LGHNA and CDR2 is YNFKEQ. The CDR3 covers 14 residues. The CDR3 loop reads CASRPGQTISPLHF.

The genes are TRBV4-1 and TRBJ2-7. This CDR3 contains 14 residues. Germline-derived CDR1 and CDR2 are MGHRA and YSYEKL. The CDR3 here is CASSHGQEYYEQYF.